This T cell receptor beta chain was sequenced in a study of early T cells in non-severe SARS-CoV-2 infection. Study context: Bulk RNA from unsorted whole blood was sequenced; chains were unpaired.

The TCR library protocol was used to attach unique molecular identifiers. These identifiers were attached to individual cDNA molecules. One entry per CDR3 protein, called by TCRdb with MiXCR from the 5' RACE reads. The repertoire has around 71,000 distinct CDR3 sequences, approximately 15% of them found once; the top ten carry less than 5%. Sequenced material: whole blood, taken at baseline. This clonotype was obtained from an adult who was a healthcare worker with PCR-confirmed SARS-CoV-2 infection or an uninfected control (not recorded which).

DNA for the CDR3: TGTGCCAGCAGTGAAGGCGGGACCTCCTACAATGAGCAGTTCTTC. The encoded protein is CASSEGGTSYNEQFF. The V call is TRBV2, the J call TRBJ2-1; TRBD2 is a possible D gene (6 bases). The length of the CDR3 is 15 residues. The germline V gene has CDR1 SNHLY and CDR2 FYNNEI. V lost 1 base and J 0 bases, leaving 7 bases between the germline ends.